The 24 T cell receptor beta chains below come from one sample, sequenced in a study of CXCR3-negative and CXCR3-positive naive CD8 T cells. UMI-labeled 5' RACE yielded the TRB cDNA libraries. TCRdb reanalyzed the 5' RACE reads, giving one entry per CDR3 protein sequence and no DNA. This sample's table reports 30,000 to 40,000 distinct CDR3 sequences. The sample was memory CD8+ T cells from blood. All receptors derive from a human donor in good health. Some clones in this sample may be carry-over from other donors' samples.

The rearrangement joins TRBV7-8 to TRBJ2-2; TCRdb's D call, TRBD1, is unchecked because there is no DNA. CDR1 and CDR2 from the germline V gene are SGHVS and FQNEAQ. The CDR3 has 16 amino acids. The CDR3 loop reads CASSHTGTVLTGELFF.

The V call is TRBV9, the J call TRBJ2-1; there is no DNA to check the TCRdb D call of TRBD2. The germline V gene encodes CDR1 SGDLS and CDR2 YYNGEE. This CDR3 has 15 residues. CDR3 loop: CASSVGSSLRNEQFF.

The CDR3: CASSLYSVSQVYTF. V is TRBV28 and J is TRBJ1-2. The CDR3 totals 14 residues. Germline CDR1 reads MDHEN; CDR2 reads SYDVKM.

The V and J genes are TRBV10-3 and TRBJ1-1; TCRdb returns TRBD1, unconfirmable since there is no DNA. Germline V gene lookup returns CDR1 ENHRY and CDR2 SYGVKD. CDR3 length: 16 amino acids. The CDR3 here is CAISAPGGGPNTEALF.

V gene TRBV11-2 combines with J gene TRBJ2-7; checking the TCRdb D call of TRBD1 is not possible without DNA. The CDR3 totals 14 residues. The germline gives CDR1 SGHAT, CDR2 FQNNGV. The CDR3 sequence is CASSPGGRGYEQYF.

The gene calls are TRBV30 and TRBJ1-1; TCRdb reports TRBD1, a call that lacks DNA to check it against. From germline, CDR1 is GTSNPN and CDR2 SVGIG (reference sequence). The CDR3 has 13 residues. CDR3 region: CAWSVGVNTEAFF.

The chain carries TRBV6-2 or TRBV6-3 and TRBJ2-2; TCRdb outputs TRBD2, but without DNA this stays unchecked. This CDR3 region has 20 residues. Germline CDR1 is MNHEY and CDR2 is SVGEGT. The CDR3 reads CASSYTIEPGEAQDTGELFF.

This chain links TRBV29-1 with TRBJ2-5; TCRdb's D call of TRBD1 is untestable without DNA. Germline-derived CDR1 and CDR2 are SQVTM and ANQGSEA. This CDR3 spans 15 amino acids. CDR3 region: CSVEDPGQEQETQYF.

The genes are TRBV4-3 and TRBJ2-1; TCRdb picks TRBD1, but there is no DNA to check that call. Per the germline V gene, CDR1 is LGHNA and CDR2 is YSLEER. This CDR3 spans 16 amino acids. The CDR3: CASSQEQASSYNEQFF.

This chain links TRBV28 with TRBJ2-7; there is no DNA to check the TCRdb D call of TRBD2. Looked up from germline, CDR1 is MDHEN and CDR2 is SYDVKM. The CDR3 is 15 amino acids. The CDR3 loop reads CASSFTGGTFGEQYF.

The chain has TRBV28 and TRBJ2-7; TCRdb lists TRBD1, though no DNA is available to test this call. Germline V CDR1 and CDR2: MDHEN, SYDVKM. The CDR3 consists of 13 residues. CDR3 amino acids: CATSGFKEYEQYF.

V usage is TRBV20-1 and J usage is TRBJ2-3; checking the TCRdb D call of TRBD1 is not possible without DNA. CDR1 and CDR2 from the germline V gene are DFQATT and SNEGSKA (reference sequence). This CDR3 has 15 amino acids. This chain's CDR3 is CSATTGTGSTDTQYF.

The chain's CDR3 is CASSVGTSSTDTQYF. The chain combines TRBV5-6 with TRBJ2-3; there is no DNA to check the TCRdb D call of TRBD2. The length of the CDR3 is 15 residues. Per germline, CDR1 SGHDT and CDR2 YYEEEE.

The rearrangement uses TRBV4-3 and TRBJ2-3; TCRdb names TRBD1, which stays unverified in the absence of DNA. From germline, CDR1 is LGHNA and CDR2 YSLEER. This CDR3 contains 14 residues. The CDR3 here is CASSQEEGSDTQYF.

The V gene is TRBV7-9, the J gene TRBJ2-5; TCRdb gives TRBD2 as the D gene, but with no DNA this cannot be confirmed. The CDR3 runs to 15 residues. Germline V gene lookup returns CDR1 SEHNR and CDR2 FQNEAQ (reference sequence). This CDR3 reads CASSPRTSGYTTQYF. Variable domain in full (rest from reference TRBV7-9 and TRBJ2-5): DTGVSQNPRHKITKRGQNVTFRCDPISEHNRLYWYRQTLGQGPEFLTYFQNEAQLEKSRLLSDRFSAERPKGSFSTLEIQRTEQGDSAMYLCASSPRTSGYTTQYFGPGTRLLVL.

The V and J genes are TRBV12-3 or TRBV12-4 and TRBJ1-3. The CDR3 runs 14 residues. The CDR3 is CASRTQAAGNTIYF.

This chain links TRBV28 with TRBJ2-1. CDR3 length: 12 residues. Germline lookup yields CDR1 MDHEN and CDR2 SYDVKM. CDR3 sequence reads: CASSSYINEQFF.

J is TRBJ2-1 and V is TRBV18; there is no DNA to check the TCRdb D call of TRBD1. The germline gives CDR1 KGHSH, CDR2 LQKENI. The CDR3 runs 16 residues. The CDR3: CASSGEGASSYNEQFF.

CDR3 loop: CASSFRKGAKDEQFF. J is TRBJ2-1 and V is TRBV7-2; TCRdb's D call of TRBD1 is untestable without DNA. CDR1 SGHTA and CDR2 FQGNSA come from the germline V gene. CDR3 length equals 15 residues. Filled out from reference TRBV7-2 and TRBJ2-1, the complete variable domain reads GAGVSQSPSNKVTEKGKDVELRCDPISGHTALYWYRQSLGQGLEFLIYFQGNSAPDKSGLPSDRFSAERTGGSVSTLTIQRTQQEDSAVYLCASSFRKGAKDEQFFGPGTRLTVL.

V gene TRBV2 combines with J gene TRBJ2-7; TCRdb's D call, TRBD1, is unchecked because there is no DNA. CDR1 and CDR2 (germline): SNHLY, FYNNEI. The CDR3 loop spans 18 amino acids. CDR3 sequence: CASSGSKHLGQGQIEQYF.

The chain recombines TRBV4-3 with TRBJ2-7; TCRdb indicates TRBD2, and absent DNA this call remains unverified. The germline V gene has CDR1 LGHNA and CDR2 YSLEER. The CDR3 covers 14 residues. The CDR3 protein is CASSPGTNSYEQYF.

The V and J genes are TRBV7-6 and TRBJ2-1; no DNA is available, so the TRBD2 call from TCRdb remains unchecked. Looked up from germline, CDR1 is SGHVS and CDR2 is FNYEAQ. The CDR3 length is 19 residues. The CDR3 sequence: CASSLAPTLAYDSYNEQFF.

The chain couples TRBV28 to TRBJ2-7; TCRdb designates TRBD2, a call that cannot be tested without DNA. The CDR3 is made up of 14 amino acids. CDR1 is MDHEN, CDR2 SYDVKM, per germline. The chain's CDR3 is CASSYPGLTYEQYF.

V usage is TRBV2 and J usage is TRBJ1-2; TCRdb calls TRBD1, which cannot be checked without DNA. CDR1 is SNHLY and CDR2 is FYNNEI in the germline V gene. The CDR3 is 15 residues long. This CDR3 reads CASSQSTGGNYGYTF.